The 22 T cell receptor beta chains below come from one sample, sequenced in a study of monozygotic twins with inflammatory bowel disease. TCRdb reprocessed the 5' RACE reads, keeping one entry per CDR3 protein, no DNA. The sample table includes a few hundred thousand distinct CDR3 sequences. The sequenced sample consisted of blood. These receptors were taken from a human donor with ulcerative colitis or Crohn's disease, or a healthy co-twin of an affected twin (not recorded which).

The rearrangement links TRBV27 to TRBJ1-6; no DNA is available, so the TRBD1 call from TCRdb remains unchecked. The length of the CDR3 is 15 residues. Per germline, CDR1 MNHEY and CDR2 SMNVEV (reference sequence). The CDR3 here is CASSRLDRERLPLHF.

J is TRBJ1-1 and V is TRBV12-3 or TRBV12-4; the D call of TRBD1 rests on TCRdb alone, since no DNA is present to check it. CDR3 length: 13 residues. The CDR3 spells CASSLGSGVEAFF.

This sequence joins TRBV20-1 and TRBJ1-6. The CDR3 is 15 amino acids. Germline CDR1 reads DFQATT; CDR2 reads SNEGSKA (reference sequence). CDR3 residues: CSARGGIGDNSPLHF.

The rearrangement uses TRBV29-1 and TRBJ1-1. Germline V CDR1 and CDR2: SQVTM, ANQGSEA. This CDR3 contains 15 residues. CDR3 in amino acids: CSVEPGGGMNTEAFF.

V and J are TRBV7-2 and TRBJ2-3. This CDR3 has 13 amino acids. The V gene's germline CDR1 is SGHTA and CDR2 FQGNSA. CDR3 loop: CASSLRLGDTQYF. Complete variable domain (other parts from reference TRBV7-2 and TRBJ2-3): GAGVSQSPSNKVTEKGKDVELRCDPISGHTALYWYRQSLGQGLEFLIYFQGNSAPDKSGLPSDRFSAERTGGSVSTLTIQRTQQEDSAVYLCASSLRLGDTQYFGPGTRLTVL.

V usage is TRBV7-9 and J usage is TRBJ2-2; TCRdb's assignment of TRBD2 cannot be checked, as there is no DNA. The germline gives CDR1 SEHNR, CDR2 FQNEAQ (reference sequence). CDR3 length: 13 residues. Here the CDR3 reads CASSLAAAGELFF.

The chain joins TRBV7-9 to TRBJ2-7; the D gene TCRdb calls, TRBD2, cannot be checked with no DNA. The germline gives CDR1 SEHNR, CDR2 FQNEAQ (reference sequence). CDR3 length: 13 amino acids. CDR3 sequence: CATTQAGDYEQYF.

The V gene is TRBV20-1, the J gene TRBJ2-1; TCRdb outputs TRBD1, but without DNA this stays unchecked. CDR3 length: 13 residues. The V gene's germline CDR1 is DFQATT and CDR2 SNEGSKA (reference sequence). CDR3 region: CSARVQGYNEQFF.

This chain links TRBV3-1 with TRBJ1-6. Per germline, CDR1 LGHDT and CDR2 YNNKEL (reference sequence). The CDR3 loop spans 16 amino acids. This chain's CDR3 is CASSQVAGSGNSPLHF. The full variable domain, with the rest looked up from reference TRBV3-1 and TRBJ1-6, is DTAVSQTPKYLVTQMGNDKSIKCEQNLGHDTMYWYKQDSKKFLKIMFSYNNKELIINETVPNRFSPKSPDKAHLNLHINSLELGDSAVYFCASSQVAGSGNSPLHFGNGTRLTVT.

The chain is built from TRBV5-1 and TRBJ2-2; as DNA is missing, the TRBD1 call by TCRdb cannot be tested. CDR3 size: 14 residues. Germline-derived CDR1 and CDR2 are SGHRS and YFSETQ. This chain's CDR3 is CASSHGDTAWELFF.

This CDR3 is CASSQGGGTARYEQYF. V and J are TRBV4-1 and TRBJ2-7; the D gene TCRdb calls, TRBD1, cannot be checked with no DNA. Per the germline V gene, CDR1 is MGHRA and CDR2 is YSYEKL. CDR3 length: 16 amino acids.

The chain's CDR3 is CASSFQEQKETQYF. The chain has TRBV5-1 and TRBJ2-5. The CDR3 is 14 residues long. Germline V CDR1 and CDR2: SGHRS, YFSETQ.

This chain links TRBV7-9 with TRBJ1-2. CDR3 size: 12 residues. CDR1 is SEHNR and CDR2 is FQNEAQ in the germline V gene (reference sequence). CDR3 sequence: CASSKDNYGYTF.

Here the CDR3 reads CASSLRGTWIF. The chain employs TRBV12-3 or TRBV12-4 and TRBJ1-1; checking the TCRdb D call of TRBD1 is not possible without DNA. The length of the CDR3 is 11 residues.

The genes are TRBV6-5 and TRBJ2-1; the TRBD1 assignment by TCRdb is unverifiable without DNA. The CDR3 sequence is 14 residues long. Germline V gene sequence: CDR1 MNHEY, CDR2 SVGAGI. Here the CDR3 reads CASSFLGALNEQFF.

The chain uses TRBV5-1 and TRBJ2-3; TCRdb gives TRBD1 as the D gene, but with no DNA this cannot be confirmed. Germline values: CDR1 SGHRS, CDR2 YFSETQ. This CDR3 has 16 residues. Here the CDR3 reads CASSLGRPASTDTQYF.

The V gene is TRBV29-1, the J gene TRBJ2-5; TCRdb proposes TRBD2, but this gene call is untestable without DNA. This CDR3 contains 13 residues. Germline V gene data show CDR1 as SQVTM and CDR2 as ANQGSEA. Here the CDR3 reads CSDGVAGGETQYF.

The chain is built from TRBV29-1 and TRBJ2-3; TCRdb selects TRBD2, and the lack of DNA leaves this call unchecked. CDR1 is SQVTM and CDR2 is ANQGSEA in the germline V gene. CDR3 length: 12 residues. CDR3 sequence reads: CSGVVHTDTQYF.

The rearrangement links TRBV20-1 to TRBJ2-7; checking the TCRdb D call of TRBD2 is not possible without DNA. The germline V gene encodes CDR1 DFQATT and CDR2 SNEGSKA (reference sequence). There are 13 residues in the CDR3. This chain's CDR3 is CSAKRPATYEQYF.

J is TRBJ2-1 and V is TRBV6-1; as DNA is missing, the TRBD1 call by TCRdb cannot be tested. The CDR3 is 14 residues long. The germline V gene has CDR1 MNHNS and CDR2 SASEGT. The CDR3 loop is CASSLRTAYNEQFF.

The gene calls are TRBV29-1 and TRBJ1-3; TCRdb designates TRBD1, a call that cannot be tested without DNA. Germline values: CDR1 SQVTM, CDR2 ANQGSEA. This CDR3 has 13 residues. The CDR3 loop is CSVGGAPGNTIYF.

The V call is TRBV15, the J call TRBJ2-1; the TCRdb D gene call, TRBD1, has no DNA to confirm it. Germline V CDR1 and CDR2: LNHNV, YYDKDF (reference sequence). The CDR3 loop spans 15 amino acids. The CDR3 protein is CATKRASGGMDEQFF.